This T cell receptor beta chain was captured by sequencing in a study of CD8 T cells in ankylosing spondylitis. Study-wide points: Relatively scarce in peripheral blood, disease-linked clones were CD8+. Certain motif variants had earlier been reported in reactive arthritis synovial fluid and blood. There was a TCR beta motif, made of several highly homologous variants, that appeared characteristic of ankylosing spondylitis blood.

This clonotype was detected many times. Its antigen is not identified. 5'-RACE, quantitative and with molecular barcodes, yielded the TCR beta libraries. TCRdb re-called the 5' RACE reads through MiXCR, storing one row per CDR3 protein. The table lists about 39,000 distinct CDR3 sequences, around a tenth of them singletons. Germline CDR1 MDHEN, CDR2 SYDVKM. The CDR3 extends over 16 amino acids. V lost 8 bases and J lost 6; bases outside the gene matches: 16. The receptor was isolated from a male donor with ankylosing spondylitis or in good health (not recorded which). The chain uses TRBV28 and TRBJ2-7; 10 nucleotides line up with TRBD2. The sample was blood, either unsorted or a sorted T cell fraction (not recorded which). The CDR3 loop is CASSSSGSSLSAEQYF. The CDR3, as DNA: TGTGCCAGCTCGTCTAGCGGGAGCAGCTTGTCGGCCGAGCAGTACTTC.